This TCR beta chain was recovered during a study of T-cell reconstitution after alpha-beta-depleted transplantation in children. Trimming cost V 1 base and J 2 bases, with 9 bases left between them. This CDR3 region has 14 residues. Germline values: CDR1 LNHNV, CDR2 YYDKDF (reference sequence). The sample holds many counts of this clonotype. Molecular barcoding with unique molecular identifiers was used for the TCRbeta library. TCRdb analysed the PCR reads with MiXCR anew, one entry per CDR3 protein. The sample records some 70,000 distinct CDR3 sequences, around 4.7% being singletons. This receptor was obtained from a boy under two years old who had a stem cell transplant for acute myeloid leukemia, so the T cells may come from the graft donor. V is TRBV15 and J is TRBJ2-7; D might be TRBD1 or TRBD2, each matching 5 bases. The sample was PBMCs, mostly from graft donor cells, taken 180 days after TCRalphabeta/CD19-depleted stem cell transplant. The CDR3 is CATSRAGATYEQYF. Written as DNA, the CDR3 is TGTGCCACCAGCAGAGCCGGGGCAACCTACGAGCAGTACTTC.